Here is one T cell receptor (beta chain) with its context. These data belong to a study of shared clonotypes between healthy human individuals. Background on the study: Each donor's CD4 naive and CD4 memory cells filled three plates apiece, CD8 naive two, and CD8 memory one.

The CDR3 has 15 amino acids. Germline V gives CDR1 SEHNR, CDR2 FQNEAQ (reference sequence). Trimming cost V 1 base and J 2 bases, with 11 bases left between them. Terminally differentiated effector memory CD45RA+ cells were left out of the naive CD8 fraction, which was CD45RO-negative and positively selected for CCR7. Some clones are missing from TCRdb's copy, which holds only in-frame ones; the method was immunoSEQ multiplex PCR. The repertoire consists of approximately 2,200,000 clones, with just over 90% occurring once and the leading ten covering approximately 1.7%. Sequencing input: naive CD8+ T cells from PBMCs. The rearrangement joins TRBV7-9 to TRBJ2-5, with a tentative D call TRBD2 (6 bases). The clonotype comes from a man younger than 35 in good health. Some clones in this sample may be carry-over from other donors' samples. CDR3 coding DNA: TGTGCCAGCAGCTTAGGGTGGCGGGGACAAGAGACCCAGTACTTC. It is translated as CASSLGWRGQETQYF.